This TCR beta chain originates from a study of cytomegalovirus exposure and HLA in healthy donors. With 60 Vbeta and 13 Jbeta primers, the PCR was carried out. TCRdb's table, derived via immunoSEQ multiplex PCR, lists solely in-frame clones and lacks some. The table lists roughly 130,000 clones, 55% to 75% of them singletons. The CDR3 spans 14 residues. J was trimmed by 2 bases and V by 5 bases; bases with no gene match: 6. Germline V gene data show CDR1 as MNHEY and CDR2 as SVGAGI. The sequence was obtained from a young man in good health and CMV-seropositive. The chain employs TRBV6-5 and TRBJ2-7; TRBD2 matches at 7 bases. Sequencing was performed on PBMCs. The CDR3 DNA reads TGTGCCAGCAGTCGCGGGAGAGGCGCCTACGAGCAGTACTTC. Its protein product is CASSRGRGAYEQYF.